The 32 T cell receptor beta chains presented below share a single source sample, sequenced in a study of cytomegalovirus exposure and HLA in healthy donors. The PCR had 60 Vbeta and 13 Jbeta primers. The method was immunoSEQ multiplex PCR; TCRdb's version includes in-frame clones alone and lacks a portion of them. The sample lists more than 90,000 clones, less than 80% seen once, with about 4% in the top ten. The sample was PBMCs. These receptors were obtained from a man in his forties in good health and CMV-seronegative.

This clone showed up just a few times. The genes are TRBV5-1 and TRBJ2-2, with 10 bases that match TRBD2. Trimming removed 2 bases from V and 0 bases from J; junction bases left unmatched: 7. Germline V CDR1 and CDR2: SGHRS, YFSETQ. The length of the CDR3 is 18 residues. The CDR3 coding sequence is TGCGCCAGCAGCTTAAGGGCTAGCGGGGGTGCGAACACCGGGGAGCTGTTTTTT. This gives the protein CASSLRASGGANTGELFF.

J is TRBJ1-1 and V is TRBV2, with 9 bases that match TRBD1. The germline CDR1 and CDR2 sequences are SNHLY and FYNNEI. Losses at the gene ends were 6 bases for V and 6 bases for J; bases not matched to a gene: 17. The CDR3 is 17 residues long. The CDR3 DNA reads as TGTGCCAGCAGCCCCAGCGGAGTGGGACAGGGTACTTCTGAAGCTTTCTTT. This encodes CASSPSGVGQGTSEAFF.

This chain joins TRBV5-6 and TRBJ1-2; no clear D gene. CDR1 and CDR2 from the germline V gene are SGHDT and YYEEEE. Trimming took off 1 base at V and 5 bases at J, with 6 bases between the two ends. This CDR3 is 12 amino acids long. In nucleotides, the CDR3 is TGTGCCAGCAGCTTGTCCCAGTATGGCTACACCTTC. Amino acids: CASSLSQYGYTF.

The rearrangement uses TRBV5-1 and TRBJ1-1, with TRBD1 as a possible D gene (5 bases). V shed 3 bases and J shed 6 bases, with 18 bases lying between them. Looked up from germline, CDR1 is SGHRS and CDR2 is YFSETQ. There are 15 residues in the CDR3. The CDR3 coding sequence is TGCGCCAGCAGCTCGGGGGAGGGACGCCACGCTGAAGCTTTCTTT. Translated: CASSSGEGRHAEAFF.

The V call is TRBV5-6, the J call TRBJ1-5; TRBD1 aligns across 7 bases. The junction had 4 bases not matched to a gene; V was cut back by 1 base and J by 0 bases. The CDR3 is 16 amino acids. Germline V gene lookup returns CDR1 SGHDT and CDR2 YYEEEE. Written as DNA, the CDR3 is TGTGCCAGCAGCTTGTGGGGACAGACTAGCAATCAGCCCCAGCATTTT. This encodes CASSLWGQTSNQPQHF.

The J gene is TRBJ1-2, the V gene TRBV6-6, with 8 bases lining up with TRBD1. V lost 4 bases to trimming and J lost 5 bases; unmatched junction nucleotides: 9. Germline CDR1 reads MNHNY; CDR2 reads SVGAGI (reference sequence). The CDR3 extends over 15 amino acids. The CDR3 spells CASSSPDRVPYGYTF. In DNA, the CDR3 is TGTGCCAGCAGTTCCCCGGACAGGGTCCCTTATGGCTACACCTTC.

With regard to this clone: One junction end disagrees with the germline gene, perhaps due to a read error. The CDR3 spells CSSRSSGTSNTGELFF. DNA for the CDR3: TGTTCCAGCAGGTCATCCGGGACTTCCAACACCGGGGAGCTGTTTTTT. The chain uses TRBV7-9 and TRBJ2-2; D might be TRBD2 (6 bases). CDR3 length: 16 amino acids. Germline V gene sequence: CDR1 SEHNR, CDR2 FQNEAQ (reference sequence).

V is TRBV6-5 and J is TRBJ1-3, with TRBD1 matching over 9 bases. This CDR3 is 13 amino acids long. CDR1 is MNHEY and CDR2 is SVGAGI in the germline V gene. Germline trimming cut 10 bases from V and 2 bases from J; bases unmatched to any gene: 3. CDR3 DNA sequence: TGTGCCACACAGGGGGCTGCTGGAAACACCATATATTTT. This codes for CATQGAAGNTIYF.

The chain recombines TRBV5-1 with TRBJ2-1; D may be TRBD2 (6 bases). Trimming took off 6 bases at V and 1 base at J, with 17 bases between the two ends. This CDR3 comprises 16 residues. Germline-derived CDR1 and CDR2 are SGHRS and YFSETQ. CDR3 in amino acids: CASKGRGEDSYNEQFF. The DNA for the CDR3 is TGCGCCAGCAAGGGGCGAGGGGAGGATTCCTACAATGAGCAGTTCTTC.

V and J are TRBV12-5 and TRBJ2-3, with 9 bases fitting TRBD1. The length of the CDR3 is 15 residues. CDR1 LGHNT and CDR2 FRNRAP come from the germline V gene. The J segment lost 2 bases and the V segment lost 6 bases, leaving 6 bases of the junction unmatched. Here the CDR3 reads CASGPDRGYTDTQYF. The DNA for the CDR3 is TGTGCTAGTGGCCCGGACAGGGGTTACACAGATACGCAGTATTTT.

This CDR3 reads CAWSVPGQGLGTQYF. In DNA form, the CDR3 reads TGTGCCTGGAGTGTACCGGGACAGGGTTTAGGTACGCAGTATTTT. J is TRBJ2-3 and V is TRBV30; TRBD1 aligns across 9 bases. In germline, CDR1 is GTSNPN, CDR2 SVGIG (reference sequence). This CDR3 spans 15 amino acids. With V trimmed by 0 bases and J by 8 bases, 9 bases remained unmatched.

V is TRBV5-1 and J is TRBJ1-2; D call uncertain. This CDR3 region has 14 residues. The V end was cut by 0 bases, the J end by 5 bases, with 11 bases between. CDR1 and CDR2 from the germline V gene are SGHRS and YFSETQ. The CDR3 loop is CASSLAGTEYGYTF. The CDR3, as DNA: TGCGCCAGCAGCTTGGCAGGTACGGAATATGGCTACACCTTC.

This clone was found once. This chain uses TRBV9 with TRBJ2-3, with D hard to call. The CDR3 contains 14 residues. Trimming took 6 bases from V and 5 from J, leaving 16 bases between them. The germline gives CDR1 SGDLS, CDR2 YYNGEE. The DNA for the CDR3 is TGTGCCAGCAAGGCAGGAAACACCTTAGATACGCAGTATTTT. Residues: CASKAGNTLDTQYF. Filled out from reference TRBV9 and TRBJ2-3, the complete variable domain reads DSGVTQTPKHLITATGQRVTLRCSPRSGDLSVYWYQQSLDQGLQFLIQYYNGEERAKGNILERFSAQQFPDLHSELNLSSLELGDSALYFCASKAGNTLDTQYFGPGTRLTVL.

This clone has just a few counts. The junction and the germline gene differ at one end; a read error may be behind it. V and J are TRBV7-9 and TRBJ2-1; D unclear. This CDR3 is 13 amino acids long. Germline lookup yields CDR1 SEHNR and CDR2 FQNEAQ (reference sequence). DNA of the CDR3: TGTTCCAGCAGCTTACCACTCTACAATGAGCAGTTCTTC. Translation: CSSSLPLYNEQFF.

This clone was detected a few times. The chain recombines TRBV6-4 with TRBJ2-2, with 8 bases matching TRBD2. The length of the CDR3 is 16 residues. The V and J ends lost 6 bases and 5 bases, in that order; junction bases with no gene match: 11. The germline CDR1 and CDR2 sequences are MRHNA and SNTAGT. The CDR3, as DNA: TGTGCCAGCAGGCCCCTTGCGGGGGGTTTAACCGGGGAGCTGTTTTTT. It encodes CASRPLAGGLTGELFF.

The CDR3 sequence: CASSKVHRNTEAFF. In DNA, the CDR3 is TGTGCCAGCAGCAAAGTGCATAGGAACACTGAAGCTTTCTTT. The chain employs TRBV21-1 and TRBJ1-1. TRBV21-1 is deemed a pseudogene. The CDR3 totals 14 residues.

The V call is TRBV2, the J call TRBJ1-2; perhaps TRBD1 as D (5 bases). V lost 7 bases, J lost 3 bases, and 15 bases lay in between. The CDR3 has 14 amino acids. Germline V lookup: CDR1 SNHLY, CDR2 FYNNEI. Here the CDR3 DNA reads TGTGCCAGCACAGGGAACGTCGCGGACTATGGCTACACCTTC. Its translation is CASTGNVADYGYTF.

CDR3 bases: TGCGCCAGCAGCCAAGACCATAGGGGGGGAGGTAGCAATCAGCCCCAGCATTTT. Translated: CASSQDHRGGGSNQPQHF. The gene calls are TRBV4-1 and TRBJ1-5; TRBD1 is a possible D gene (6 bases). Germline-derived CDR1 and CDR2 are MGHRA and YSYEKL. The V end was cut by 0 bases, the J end by 0 bases, with 15 bases between. CDR3 size: 18 residues.

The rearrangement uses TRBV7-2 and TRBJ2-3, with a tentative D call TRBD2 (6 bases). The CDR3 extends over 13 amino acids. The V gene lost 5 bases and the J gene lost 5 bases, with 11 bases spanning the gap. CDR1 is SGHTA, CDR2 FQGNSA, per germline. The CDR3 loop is CASSRDFGDTQYF. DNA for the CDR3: TGTGCCAGCAGCCGGGACTTCGGAGATACGCAGTATTTT.

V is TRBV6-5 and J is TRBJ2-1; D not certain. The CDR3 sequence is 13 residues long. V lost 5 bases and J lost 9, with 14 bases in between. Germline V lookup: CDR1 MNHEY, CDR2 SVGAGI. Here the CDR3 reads CASSQSSSGEQFF. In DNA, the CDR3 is TGTGCCAGCAGTCAATCCTCCTCGGGTGAGCAGTTCTTC.

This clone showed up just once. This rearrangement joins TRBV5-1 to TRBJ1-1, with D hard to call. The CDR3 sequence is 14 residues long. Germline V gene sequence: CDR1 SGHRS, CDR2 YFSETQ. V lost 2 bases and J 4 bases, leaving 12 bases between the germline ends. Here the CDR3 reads CASSFSLPGTEAFF. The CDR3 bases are TGCGCCAGCAGCTTTAGCCTGCCCGGCACTGAAGCTTTCTTT.

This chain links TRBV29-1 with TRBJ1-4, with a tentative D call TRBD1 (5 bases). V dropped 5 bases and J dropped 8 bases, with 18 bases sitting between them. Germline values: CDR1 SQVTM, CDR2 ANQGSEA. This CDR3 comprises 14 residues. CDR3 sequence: CSVFSAGGYEKLFF. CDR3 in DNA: TGCAGCGTTTTCTCGGCCGGGGGGTACGAAAAACTGTTTTTT.

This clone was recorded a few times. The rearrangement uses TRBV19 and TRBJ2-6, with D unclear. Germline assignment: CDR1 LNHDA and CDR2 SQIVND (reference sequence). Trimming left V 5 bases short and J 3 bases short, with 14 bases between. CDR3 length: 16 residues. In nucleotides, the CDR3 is TGTGCCAGTAGTCCCCTTTACTCGGGTGGGGCCAACGTCCTGACTTTC. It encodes CASSPLYSGGANVLTF.

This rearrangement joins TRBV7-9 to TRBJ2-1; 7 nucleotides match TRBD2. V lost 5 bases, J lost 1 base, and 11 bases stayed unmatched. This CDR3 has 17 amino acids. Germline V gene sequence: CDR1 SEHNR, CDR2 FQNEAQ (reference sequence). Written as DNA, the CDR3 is TGTGCCAGCAGCACTCCCCGCCAGGGAGGGTCCTACAATGAGCAGTTCTTC. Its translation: CASSTPRQGGSYNEQFF.

The CDR3: CASSFRERAYEQYV. As DNA, the CDR3 is TGTGCCAGCAGTTTCCGGGAAAGGGCCTACGAGCAGTACGTC. V is TRBV27 and J is TRBJ2-7, with a weak D call TRBD2 (5 bases). Germline V gene sequence: CDR1 MNHEY, CDR2 SMNVEV (reference sequence). Trimming took 3 bases from V and 2 from J, leaving 11 bases between them. The CDR3 runs 14 residues.

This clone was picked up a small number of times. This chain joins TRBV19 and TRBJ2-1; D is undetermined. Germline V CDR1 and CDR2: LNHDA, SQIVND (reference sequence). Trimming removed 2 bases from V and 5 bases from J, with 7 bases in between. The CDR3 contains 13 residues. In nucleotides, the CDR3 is TGTGCCAGTAGTATAACCAGTAACAATGAGCAGTTCTTC. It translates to CASSITSNNEQFF.

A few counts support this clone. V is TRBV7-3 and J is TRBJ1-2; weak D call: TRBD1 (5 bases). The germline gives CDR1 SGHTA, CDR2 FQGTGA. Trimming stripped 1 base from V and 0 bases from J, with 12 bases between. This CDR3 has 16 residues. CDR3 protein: CASSLSGGVANYGYTF. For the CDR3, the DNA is TGTGCCAGCAGCTTAAGCGGGGGGGTAGCTAACTATGGCTACACCTTC.

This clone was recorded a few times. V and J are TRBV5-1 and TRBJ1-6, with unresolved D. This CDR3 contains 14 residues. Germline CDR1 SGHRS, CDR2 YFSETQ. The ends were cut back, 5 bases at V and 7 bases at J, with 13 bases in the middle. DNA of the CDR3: TGCGCCAGCAGGGACGGACGGGAGAATTCACCCCTCCACTTT. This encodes CASRDGRENSPLHF.

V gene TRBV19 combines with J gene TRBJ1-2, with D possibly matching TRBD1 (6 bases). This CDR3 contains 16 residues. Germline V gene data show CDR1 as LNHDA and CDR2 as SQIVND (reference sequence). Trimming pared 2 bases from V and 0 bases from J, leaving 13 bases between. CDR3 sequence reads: CASSISRTAPNYGYTF. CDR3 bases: TGTGCCAGTAGTATATCCAGGACAGCGCCTAACTATGGCTACACCTTC.

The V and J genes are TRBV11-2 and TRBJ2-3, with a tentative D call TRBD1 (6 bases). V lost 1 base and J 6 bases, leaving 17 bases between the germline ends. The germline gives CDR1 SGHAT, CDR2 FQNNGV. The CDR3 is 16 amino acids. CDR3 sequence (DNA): TGTGCCAGCAGCTTAGGAAACAGGGTGGGGGCGGATACGCAGTATTTT. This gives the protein CASSLGNRVGADTQYF.

CDR3 DNA sequence: TGTGCCAGCAGCCCGGAGGACCTTAGGACTCAGTACTTC. It codes for CASSPEDLRTQYF. This rearrangement joins TRBV5-5 to TRBJ2-4, with a possible D match to TRBD2 (5 bases). V lost 4 bases and J 12 bases, leaving 17 bases between the germline ends. Germline V lookup: CDR1 SGHKS, CDR2 YYEKEE (reference sequence). This CDR3 contains 13 residues.

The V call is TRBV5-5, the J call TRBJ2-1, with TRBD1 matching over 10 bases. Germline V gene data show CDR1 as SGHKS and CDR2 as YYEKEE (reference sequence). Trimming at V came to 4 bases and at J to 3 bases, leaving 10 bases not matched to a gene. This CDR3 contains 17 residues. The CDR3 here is CASSLTGQGSYYNEQFF. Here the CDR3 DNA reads TGTGCCAGCAGCCTAACGGGACAGGGGTCTTACTACAATGAGCAGTTCTTC.